This T cell receptor (beta chain) was sequenced during a study of graft-versus-host responses after intestinal transplantation. The overall study: Tacrolimus and steroids were given for 2 to 3 years to all recipients after anti-thymocyte globulin induction.

As concerns this clone: Its target is not known.

V was clipped by 0 bases and J by 5 bases; unmatched bases: 6. CDR3 length equals 16 residues. Germline V gene sequence: CDR1 MNHEY, CDR2 SVGAGI. The protocol was immunoSEQ multiplex PCR, while the TCRdb copy is restricted to in-frame clones and leaves out a portion. The sample shows roughly 90,000 clones, over 80% of them seen only once. Overall study results and limits: Declines in HvG clones occurring early post-transplant were associated with peak circulating GvH clone levels. Allografts of one patient group, those with graft-donor T cell macrochimerism, had high graft-versus-host to host-versus-graft clonal ratios. Some GvH clones were seen earlier in gut or blood, suggesting intestinal origin.

This TCR was recovered from a human donor who received an intestinal transplant. The sample consisted of unstimulated CD8+ T cells sorted from spleen or lymph node cells, taken before intestinal transplant. The rearrangement joins TRBV6-5 to TRBJ1-1; the match to TRBD1 covers 10 bases. The CDR3 sequence: CASSYSTGGLDTEAFF. Here the CDR3 DNA reads TGTGCCAGCAGTTACTCGACAGGGGGCTTGGATACTGAAGCTTTCTTT.